This is a list of T cell receptor beta chains from one sample in a study of blood T cell repertoires in COVID-19. Assay used: immunoSEQ multiplex PCR; TCRdb lists only in-frame clones, some missing. The repertoire consists of some 460,000 clones, with roughly 89% occurring once and the leading ten covering roughly 4%. The sequencing sample was made of peripheral blood. Receptors originate from a woman in her thirties with acute or convalescent COVID-19. CDR3s include the opening cysteine and the closing phenylalanine or tryptophan. A D gene is named only where the DNA matches it firmly. A row's size may be missing; if present it is once, few, many or a size class.

15 | TRBD2 | TRBJ2-5 | TRBV10-3 | - | CAISERTSGGETQYF | TGTGCCATCAGTGAGCGGACTAGCGGGGGAGAGACCCAGTACTTC
15 | - | TRBJ1-2 | TRBV6-5 | - | CASRQTETPSYGYTF | TGTGCCAGCAGACAAACAGAGACACCGAGTTATGGCTACACCTTC
14 | - | TRBJ2-2 | TRBV9 | - | CASNRDGGTGELFF | TGTGCCAGCAACCGGGACGGGGGCACCGGGGAGCTGTTTTTT
15 | - | TRBJ2-7 | TRBV7-3 | - | CASRPGDTQPYEQYF | TGTGCCAGCAGACCAGGGGACACACAACCCTACGAGCAGTACTTC
16 | TRBD1 | TRBJ1-2 | TRBV30 | - | CAWSVNGQGAPYGYTF | TGTGCCTGGAGTGTTAATGGACAGGGGGCTCCCTATGGCTACACCTTC
16 | - | TRBJ1-4 | TRBV7-8 | - | CASSVVATATNEKLFF | TGTGCCAGCAGCGTAGTCGCGACAGCAACTAATGAAAAACTGTTTTTT
14 | - | TRBJ2-5 | TRBV5-1 | - | CASSTGLDRGFGDF | TGCGCCAGCAGCACGGGACTGGACCGGGGGTTTGGTGACTTC
14 | - | TRBJ2-7 | TRBV28 | few | CASSPTTSRYEQYF | TGTGCCAGCAGTCCAACAACTAGCCGCTACGAGCAGTACTTC
11 | - | TRBJ1-5 | TRBV6-5 | once | CASSSGNLWHF | TGTGCCAGCTCGTCGGGGAATTTATGGCATTTT
15 | - | TRBJ1-6 | TRBV5-1 | once | CASSLESSYNSPLHF | TGCGCCAGCAGCTTAGAGAGCTCCTATAATTCACCCCTCCACTTT
14 | TRBD2 | TRBJ2-3 | TRBV10-1 | - | CASSGGLASDTQYF | TGCGCCAGCAGTGGGGGACTAGCGAGCGATACGCAGTATTTT
15 | TRBD1 | TRBJ2-3 | TRBV24-1 | - | CATSDLWDRGDTQYF | TGTGCCACCAGTGATTTGTGGGACAGGGGAGATACGCAGTATTTT
17 | TRBD1 | TRBJ1-6 | TRBV20-1 | few | CSASETGTGAWGSPLHF | TGCAGTGCTAGTGAAACCGGGACAGGGGCTTGGGGTTCACCCCTCCACTTT
13 | TRBD2 | TRBJ2-1 | TRBV9 | - | CASSVGLANEQFF | TGTGCCAGCAGCGTCGGACTAGCCAATGAGCAGTTCTTC
12 | - | TRBJ2-7 | TRBV3-1/TRBV3-2 | - | CASSPGTYEQYF | TGTGCCAGCAGCCCCGGGACCTACGAGCAGTACTTC
14 | - | TRBJ2-6 | TRBV5-1 | - | CASSLYPGANVLTF | TGCGCCAGCAGCTTGTATCCTGGGGCCAACGTCCTGACTTTC
15 | TRBD2 | TRBJ2-7 | TRBV5-5 | - | CASRLRGGYTDEQYF | TGTGCCAGCCGACTTCGGGGGGGCTATACCGACGAGCAGTACTTC
15 | TRBD1 | TRBJ1-3 | TRBV7-8 | - | CASSLGQGARNTIYF | TGTGCCAGCAGCTTGGGACAGGGGGCCCGAAACACCATATATTTT
13 | TRBD1 | TRBJ1-2 | TRBV10-3 | - | CAISYGTGVGYTF | TGTGCCATCAGCTACGGGACAGGTGTCGGCTACACCTTC
15 | - | TRBJ1-1 | TRBV5-1 | - | CASDPGSAGNTEAFF | TGCGCCAGCGACCCGGGGTCTGCGGGGAACACTGAAGCTTTCTTT
14 | - | TRBJ2-7 | TRBV18 | once | CASSQNRVSYEQYF | TGTGCCAGCTCACAAAACAGGGTTTCCTACGAGCAGTACTTC
14 | - | TRBJ2-3 | TRBV27 | - | CASSFGQSTDTQYF | TGTGCCAGCAGTTTTGGACAGAGCACAGATACGCAGTATTTT
14 | - | TRBJ1-1 | TRBV9 | once | CASSVVGAGAEAFF | TGTGCCAGCAGCGTAGTGGGGGCAGGCGCTGAAGCTTTCTTT
14 | TRBD1 | TRBJ2-3 | TRBV4-2 | - | CASSIDRVGDTQYF | TGTGCCAGCAGCATCGACAGGGTGGGGGATACGCAGTATTTT
15 | TRBD1 | TRBJ1-6 | TRBV2 | - | CASSGDRGVGSPLHF | TGTGCCAGCAGTGGGGACAGGGGGGTAGGATCACCCCTCCACTTT
14 | - | TRBJ1-3 | TRBV19 | - | CASSIVSSGNTIYF | TGTGCCAGTAGTATAGTCAGCTCTGGAAACACCATATATTTT
15 | TRBD1 | TRBJ1-5 | TRBV7-8 | - | CASSVQQGRNQPQHF | TGTGCCAGCAGCGTACAACAGGGGCGCAATCAGCCCCAGCATTTT
15 | - | TRBJ2-7 | TRBV5-5 | - | CASSLGQSSSYEQYF | TGTGCCAGCAGCTTAGGACAGTCTAGCTCCTACGAGCAGTACTTC
15 | - | TRBJ2-3 | TRBV9 | - | CASNLRGSGTDTQYF | TGTGCCAGCAACCTACGGGGGTCTGGCACAGATACGCAGTATTTT
11 | TRBD2 | TRBJ2-1 | TRBV20-1 | once | CSGTSGNEQFF | TGCAGTGGGACTAGCGGAAATGAGCAGTTCTTC
12 | - | TRBJ2-3 | TRBV29-1 | - | CSADVGTDTQYF | TGCAGCGCGGATGTCGGTACAGATACGCAGTATTTT
15 | - | TRBJ1-6 | TRBV27 | - | CASSFWPGGNSPLHF | TGTGCCAGCAGTTTCTGGCCCGGGGGGAATTCACCCCTCCACTTT
13 | - | TRBJ1-2 | TRBV15 | - | CATSQDTNGGYTF | TGTGCCACCAGCCAGGACACCAACGGAGGCTACACCTTC
15 | - | TRBJ2-7 | TRBV5-6 | - | CASSRVYRMDYEQYF | TGTGCCAGCAGCCGTGTCTACAGAATGGACTACGAGCAGTACTTC
12 | - | TRBJ1-1 | TRBV28 | - | CASSAPDIQAFF | TGTGCCAGCAGTGCGCCGGACATTCAGGCTTTCTTT
15 | TRBD2 | TRBJ2-1 | TRBV4-2 | once | CASSQVAGERGEQFF | TGTGCCAGCAGCCAAGTGGCGGGGGAGAGGGGTGAGCAGTTCTTC
12 | - | TRBJ1-1 | TRBV19 | - | CASSIRNTEAFF | TGTGCCAGTAGTATTCGGAACACTGAAGCTTTCTTT
14 | - | TRBJ2-7 | TRBV7-8 | - | CASSLQGIGYEQYF | TGTGCCAGCAGCTTACAGGGCATTGGGTACGAGCAGTACTTC
15 | TRBD2 | TRBJ2-4 | TRBV2 | - | CASSDSGTRGNIQYF | TGTGCCAGCAGCGACTCCGGGACTAGGGGAAACATTCAGTACTTC
16 | TRBD2 | TRBJ2-2 | TRBV5-4 | many | CASTRLTGGNTGELFF | TGTGCCAGCACCCGCTTGACGGGGGGGAACACCGGGGAGCTGTTTTTT
18 | TRBD2 | TRBJ2-5 | TRBV7-8 | - | CASSLRLSGGRSLETQYF | TGTGCCAGCAGCCTACGACTGAGCGGGGGACGATCCCTAGAGACCCAGTACTTC
13 | - | TRBJ2-4 | TRBV6-2/TRBV6-3 | once | CASSNSGVNIQYF | TGTGCCAGCAGTAACTCCGGGGTAAACATTCAGTACTTC
14 | - | TRBJ1-1 | TRBV13 | - | CASSLRQGTTEAFF | TGTGCCAGCAGCCTAAGGCAGGGGACCACTGAAGCTTTCTTT
13 | - | TRBJ1-2 | TRBV5-4 | - | CASSLAGNYGYTF | TGTGCCAGCAGCTTGGCAGGGAACTATGGCTACACCTTC
12 | TRBD1 | TRBJ2-5 | TRBV6-5 | once | CASSSGGETQYF | TGTGCCAGCAGTTCAGGGGGAGAGACCCAGTACTTC
14 | - | TRBJ1-5 | TRBV6-2/TRBV6-3 | - | CASSDHGGNQPQHF | TGTGCCAGCAGCGATCACGGGGGAAATCAGCCCCAGCATTTT
13 | - | TRBJ1-2 | TRBV11-1 | - | CASSFAQGYGYTF | TGTGCCAGCAGCTTTGCGCAGGGCTACGGCTACACCTTC
19 | TRBD1 | TRBJ2-6 | TRBV7-6 | - | CASSSGTGGLHSGANVLTF | TGTGCCAGCAGCTCCGGGACAGGGGGCTTACATTCGGGGGCCAACGTCCTGACTTTC
14 | - | TRBJ2-3 | TRBV28 | - | CASSQNRGRDTQYF | TGTGCCAGCAGCCAAAACCGGGGGAGAGATACGCAGTATTTT
15 | - | TRBJ1-1 | TRBV5-1 | once | CASSVNSLWNTEAFF | TGCGCCAGCAGCGTAAACAGCTTGTGGAACACTGAAGCTTTCTTT
16 | - | TRBJ1-3 | TRBV3-1/TRBV3-2 | - | CASSQEQVGKGFAIYF | TGTGCCAGCAGCCAAGAACAGGTCGGCAAGGGCTTCGCCATATATTTT
14 | - | TRBJ2-2 | TRBV5-1 | - | CASSFQVGTGELFF | TGCGCCAGCAGCTTCCAGGTCGGCACCGGGGAGCTGTTTTTT
18 | - | TRBJ2-6 | TRBV13 | - | CASSFRRVGSSGANVLTF | TGTGCCAGCAGCTTCCGCAGGGTTGGATCTTCTGGGGCCAACGTCCTGACTTTC